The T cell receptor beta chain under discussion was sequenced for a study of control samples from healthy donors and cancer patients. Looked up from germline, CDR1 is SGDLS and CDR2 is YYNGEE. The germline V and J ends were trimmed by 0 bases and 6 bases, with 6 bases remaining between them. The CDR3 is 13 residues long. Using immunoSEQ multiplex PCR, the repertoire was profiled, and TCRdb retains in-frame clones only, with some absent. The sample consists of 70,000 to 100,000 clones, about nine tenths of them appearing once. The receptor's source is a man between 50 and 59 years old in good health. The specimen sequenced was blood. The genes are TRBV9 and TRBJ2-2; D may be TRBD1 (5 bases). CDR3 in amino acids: CASSVEGAGELFF. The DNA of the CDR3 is TGTGCCAGCAGCGTAGAAGGGGCCGGGGAGCTGTTTTTT.